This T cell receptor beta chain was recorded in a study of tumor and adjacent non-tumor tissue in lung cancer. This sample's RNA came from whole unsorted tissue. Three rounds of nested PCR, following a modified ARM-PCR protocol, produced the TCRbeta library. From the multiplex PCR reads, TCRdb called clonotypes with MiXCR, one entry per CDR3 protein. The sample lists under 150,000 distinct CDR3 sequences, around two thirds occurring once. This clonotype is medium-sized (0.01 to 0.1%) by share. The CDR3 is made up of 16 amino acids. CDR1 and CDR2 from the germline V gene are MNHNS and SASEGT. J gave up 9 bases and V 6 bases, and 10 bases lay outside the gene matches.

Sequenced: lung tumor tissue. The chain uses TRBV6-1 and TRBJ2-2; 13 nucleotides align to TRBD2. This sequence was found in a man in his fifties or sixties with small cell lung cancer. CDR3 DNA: TGTGCCAGCAGCCGACTAGCGGGAGGAACCACGTGGGAGCTGTTTTTT. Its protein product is CASSRLAGGTTWELFF.